The rows below give T cell receptor beta chains drawn from one sample of a study of blood T cells in healthy people across ages. TCRdb re-analysed the 5' RACE reads in MiXCR, keeping a single row per CDR3 protein. The sample has 1,500,000 or so distinct CDR3 sequences; roughly 60% are singletons. Input material: blood. The receptors derive from a man aged 18 to 29 in good health. Both conserved end residues are part of each CDR3. A D gene is named only where the DNA matches it firmly. Expanded clones are given a class, and other clones once, few, many or no size at all.

cdr3_nt	cdr3_aa	clone_size	v_call	d_call	j_call
TGCAGTGCTAGCGGGGGTACACAAGAGACCCAGTACTTC	CSASGGTQETQYF	.	TRBV20-1	.	TRBJ2-5
TGTGCCAGCAGCCAAGAAACCACGGGGGGGTTCACAGATACGCAGTATTTT	CASSQETTGGFTDTQYF	few	TRBV4-2	TRBD2	TRBJ2-3
TGCAGCGTTGAAGCAACAGGGGGCTCCTACGAGCAGTACTTC	CSVEATGGSYEQYF	few	TRBV29-1	TRBD1	TRBJ2-7
TGTGCCAGCAGCCCCCCCGGCGAGCCAGGCAATGAGCAGTTCTTC	CASSPPGEPGNEQFF	once	TRBV9	.	TRBJ2-1
TGCAGTGCTCCTCCCCAGGGGACTGGGGCCAACGTCCTGACTTTC	CSAPPQGTGANVLTF	.	TRBV20-1	.	TRBJ2-6
TGTGCCAGCAGCCAAAGGGACAGGGTTGGATTAGATTCACCCCTCCACTTT	CASSQRDRVGLDSPLHF	.	TRBV3-1	TRBD1	TRBJ1-6
TGTGCCAGCAGCCCCAGACAGGTTGGGACTGAAGCTTTCTTT	CASSPRQVGTEAFF	.	TRBV7-9	.	TRBJ1-1
TGTGCCAGCAGTTGGGGACAGGGGGGCAATCAGCCCCAGCATTTT	CASSWGQGGNQPQHF	.	TRBV6-5	TRBD1	TRBJ1-5
TGTGCCAGCAGCCACAACGACGCTTACAACTTCCGTCCCTACGAGCAGTACTTC	CASSHNDAYNFRPYEQYF	once	TRBV14	.	TRBJ2-7
TGTGCCAGCAGCTTCACCGAAGCCACAGATACGCAGTATTTT	CASSFTEATDTQYF	.	TRBV6-5	.	TRBJ2-3
TGCAGTGCCCCCGGGGCACGGGGCTATGGCTACACCTTC	CSAPGARGYGYTF	once	TRBV20-1	.	TRBJ1-2
TGTGCCAGCAGTTCCGGACAGATTAGCGAGACCCAGTACTTC	CASSSGQISETQYF	.	TRBV28	.	TRBJ2-5
TGTGCCAGCAGTTTGGCCAGTCTCTACGAGCAGTACTTC	CASSLASLYEQYF	many	TRBV12-3/TRBV12-4	.	TRBJ2-7
TGCAGCGTTGGGGTCGGCCGTGATGGCTACACCTTC	CSVGVGRDGYTF	few	TRBV29-1	.	TRBJ1-2
TGTGCCAGCAGCTTATATGGAGGGGAGGATGAGCAGTTCTTC	CASSLYGGEDEQFF	.	TRBV7-6	.	TRBJ2-1
TGTGCCAGCTCATCGGGCGGGAGGCTCACCTACACAGATACGCAGTATTTT	CASSSGGRLTYTDTQYF	few	TRBV18	TRBD2	TRBJ2-3
TGCAGTGCTAGAGTCCCGGGAGGGAAAGAGACCCAGTACTTC	CSARVPGGKETQYF	.	TRBV20-1	TRBD2	TRBJ2-5
TGTGCCAGCACCGGGGGGGCTGGGGTGGAAGAGACCCAGTACTTC	CASTGGAGVEETQYF	.	TRBV7-9	TRBD2	TRBJ2-5
TGTGCCAGCAGCTTAGGGCGTCAGCAGTACTTC	CASSLGRQQYF	.	TRBV7-2	.	TRBJ2-5
TGTGCCAGCAGTTTAATCGGGACTAGGGGCACTGAAGCTTTCTTT	CASSLIGTRGTEAFF	.	TRBV12-3/TRBV12-4	.	TRBJ1-1
TGCAGCGTTGAAAGGCCCCGCAGCCCTTACAATGAGCAGTTCTTC	CSVERPRSPYNEQFF	few	TRBV29-1	.	TRBJ2-1
TGTGCCACCAGGGCAGCTAGTTGGGGGGCAAGTAGTGAGCAGTTCTTC	CATRAASWGASSEQFF	.	TRBV15	.	TRBJ2-1
TGTGCCAGCAGCTTCGGGGCGTTCTCCTACGAGCAGTACTTC	CASSFGAFSYEQYF	.	TRBV28	.	TRBJ2-7